This TCR beta chain is from a study of shared clonotypes between healthy human individuals. The wider study: Participating donors consisted of a couple of women and a few men aged 18 to 49. Whole-study results and caveats: A handful of donors held approximately 4.5% of naive CD4 clonotypes in common.

Healthy adults negative for HIV, lacking recent acute infections or vaccinations, served as donors. Germline V gene sequence: CDR1 GTSNPN, CDR2 SVGIG (reference sequence). The CDR3 consists of 13 residues. V lost 2 bases and J lost 7, with 14 bases in between. With respect to this clone: What it recognizes is unknown.

Here immunoSEQ multiplex PCR was the method, and the copy in TCRdb shows in-frame clones only, minus some. The profile shows some 660,000 clones, less than 80% of them singletons. Specimen: memory CD4+ T cells sorted from blood. The subset here: CD45RA-negative fraction. V usage is TRBV30 and J usage is TRBJ1-2, with D perhaps matching TRBD1 (5 bases). The TCR comes from a young woman in good health. The CDR3 sequence: CAWSKGQSIGYTF. CDR3 in DNA: TGTGCCTGGAGTAAAGGACAATCGATTGGCTACACCTTC.